This T cell receptor beta chain comes out of a study of identical twins (dated by TCRdb to the mid-2010s). General notes on the study: To test whether fetal clonotypes persist, this study deep-sequenced TCR alpha and beta repertoires from monozygotic twins, from unrelated adults of various ages, and from cord blood. To rule out contamination, the twin experiments were replicated at different times with different library preparation protocols. Here is what the overall study found, with its caveats: Conclusions relied on cross-sectional statistical analysis, since the same donors could not be followed over many years. Compared with coincidental sharing between unrelated individuals, out-of-frame TCR alpha sequences shared between twins had an excess of sequences with low generation probability. Out-of-frame TCR alpha sharing in monozygotic twins was systematically underestimated by recombination models, whereas sharing between unrelated individuals was in agreement with the recombination models. Abundant cord blood beta clonotypes had fewer insertions, young adult naive repertoires showed a similar but weaker trend, and memory repertoires showed no such trend. Zero-insertion analyses could be partly confounded by invariant T cells such as MAIT and iNKT, although diverse VJ usage argued against such confounding for most clonotypes. In beta out-of-frame sequences, excess twin sharing was weaker, because having fewer shared sequences lowered the signal-to-noise ratio.

Every donor in the study was a healthy Caucasian. Three pairs of female monozygotic twins, all aged about 18 to 30 years, made up the twin cohort. CD4+ and CD8+ T cell populations were isolated with positive isolation kits from Invitrogen. The CDR1 and CDR2 encoded by the germline V gene (reference sequence) are LGHDT and YNNKEL. Its CDR3 holds 14 amino acids, cysteine through phenylalanine. Only the CDR3 DNA is retained, 42 bases long and in frame from the first base. At the junction V is shortened by 4 bases and J by 1 base, with 8 bases in between. This clonotype came up a few times. Its antigen target is currently unknown. Per-base quality was not reported, and no clone a single base away is much larger than it. The library was prepared using 5' RACE. Sequenced using an Illumina HiSeq 2000. A universal primer binding site was introduced by template switching, and a unique molecular identifier was present in the final cDNA, enabling accurate counting of TCR cDNA molecules. First-strand cDNA for TCR alpha and beta chains was synthesized from specific primers in the conserved constant-segment region. To control for contamination, every cDNA library carried two barcodes: a SMART-Mk sample barcode plus Illumina barcodes. TruSeq adapter sequences and Illumina sample barcodes were added in two successive PCR steps. Sequencing of the TCR alpha and beta cDNA libraries was done on the Illumina HiSeq platform using custom primers. The published analysis was carried out like this. Raw reads were processed with MiGEC to extract unique molecular identifiers, and MiXCR was used to determine CDR3 positions. For each individual, recombination models were inferred using an EM algorithm with the repgenHMM and IGoR tools. The tcR package in R was used for shared clonotype analysis, with sharing normalized by the product of cloneset sizes. To study raw recombination free of thymic and clonal selection effects, out-of-frame nonproductive sequences were analyzed. The public reads were reanalyzed by TCRdb: fastp trimming at Q25, MiXCR alignment, in-frame beta chains only. Duplicate CDR3 protein sequences are folded into a single record with the most common DNA and genes. The V and J calls shown here were made by TCRdb, not taken from the authors' results. This sample comprises 400,000 to 550,000 distinct CDR3 sequences, approximately 22% of them detected only once. The ten largest clones add up to around 0.9% of the sample.

These sequences were also reported in another study, on T cells expressing NK-cell markers. Reported in the second study: Under ten donors provided sorted CD3+CD56+NKG2C+, CD3+CD56+NKG2C- and CD3+CD56-NKG2C+ T-cell subsets, whose TCR beta-chain repertoires were profiled. Among the eight sequenced donors, seven were HCMV-seropositive and one was HCMV-seronegative. To restrict sorting to alphabetaTCR-expressing T cells, an anti-gammadeltaTCR antibody was added in several experiments. In six donors, the dominant CD3+CD56+NKG2C+ clonotypes were among the top 10 CD8+ clonotypes and accounted for roughly 1.0-8% of CD8+ T cells. Those dominant clonotypes were again the most abundant among CD3+CD56-NKG2C+ cells in a few donors, at roughly 28.3-65%. It remained unclear whether the expanded NKG2C-expressing T cell clones were specific for HCMV antigens. The study sequenced eight donors, all healthy volunteers chosen at random: three men and five women. A commercial ELISA kit detecting HCMV-specific IgG in serum was used to determine HCMV serostatus. MIGEC handled demultiplexing of the reads and grouping by UMI, while MiTCR was used to assemble and quantify clonotypes. To exclude erroneous sequences, only TCR cDNA sequences supported by at least two reads were retained. Downstream repertoire analysis used the tcR package, and clonotypes were matched across fractions by CDR3 nucleotide sequence plus V segment. VDJmatch was used to annotate antigen specificity against VDJdb, with one amino acid substitution allowed in CDR3.

The V gene is TRBV3-1 and the J gene is TRBJ2-1; the D gene is unclear. The TCR originated in a woman in her late teens or twenties in good health. Sample: CD4+ T cells sorted from blood. Here is the DNA: TGTGCCAGCAGCCCCTTGGGGTCCTACAATGAGCAGTTCTTC. It translates to CASSPLGSYNEQFF.